Listed below are T cell receptor beta chains from one sample, sequenced in a study of blood T cell repertoires in COVID-19. Sequenced by immunoSEQ multiplex PCR; TCRdb stores in-frame clones only, minus some. Of approximately 260,000 clones in the sample, around 90% were seen once. Sequenced sample: peripheral blood. These receptors all come from a man aged 50 to 59 with acute or convalescent COVID-19. Each CDR3 is given with its conserved first and last residue. The order of the fields is V gene, clone size, J gene, CDR3 length, D gene, CDR3 DNA, CDR3 protein. The D gene is left open where the match is weak. Not every row has a clone size; where given, it reads once, few, many or a size class.

>TRBV10-3|few|TRBJ2-7|11|TRBD1
TGTGCCATCGGACAGGGCGGCGAGCAGTACTTC
CAIGQGGEQYF
>TRBV27|.|TRBJ2-1|17|TRBD1
TGTGCCAGCAGTCCCAGGGACAGGTCTTTCTCCTACAATGAGCAGTTCTTC
CASSPRDRSFSYNEQFF
>TRBV6-5|.|TRBJ1-2|13|.
TGTGCCAGCAGTTATGGGCTGAACTATGGCTACACCTTC
CASSYGLNYGYTF
>TRBV11-3|.|TRBJ2-1|16|TRBD2
TGTGCCAGCAGCCCCACCCGGACTAGTACCTACAATGAGCAGTTCTTC
CASSPTRTSTYNEQFF
>TRBV7-8|.|TRBJ1-2|15|TRBD1
TGTGCCAGCAGCGCCCGGGACAGACAACTTTATGGCTACACCTTC
CASSARDRQLYGYTF
>TRBV11-3|.|TRBJ2-1|15|.
TGTGCCAGCAGCTTAGATTCCCCGGCGGGCAATGAGCAGTTCTTC
CASSLDSPAGNEQFF
>TRBV5-1|.|TRBJ2-1|15|.
TGCGCCAGCCGTCGGGGAATTGAGAGCTACAATGAGCAGTTCTTC
CASRRGIESYNEQFF
>TRBV29-1|.|TRBJ2-2|12|TRBD1
TGCAGCGTTTCAGGGGGCACCGGGGAGCTGTTTTTT
CSVSGGTGELFF
>TRBV5-4|.|TRBJ1-1|15|.
TGTGCCAGCAGCAAAACCCCAGGGGCGGACACTGAAGCTTTCTTT
CASSKTPGADTEAFF
>TRBV14|.|TRBJ1-5|16|.
TGTGCCAGCAGCCAAGAGGGCAGGTTGAGCAATCAGCCCCAGCATTTT
CASSQEGRLSNQPQHF
>TRBV5-1|.|TRBJ2-1|15|TRBD1
TGCGCCAGCAGCAACACAGGGGGCTCCTACAATGAGCAGTTCTTC
CASSNTGGSYNEQFF
>TRBV12-3/TRBV12-4|.|TRBJ2-5|13|.
TGTGCCAGCAGTTCTCAGTCTGCAGAGACCCAGTACTTC
CASSSQSAETQYF
>TRBV5-4|.|TRBJ1-1|13|.
TGTGCCAGCAGACCGTTTCCGAGCACTGAAGCTTTCTTT
CASRPFPSTEAFF
>TRBV19|.|TRBJ1-2|15|TRBD1
TGTGCCAGTAGCCGGACCGGGACAGGGGCTTATGGCTACACCTTC
CASSRTGTGAYGYTF
>TRBV2|.|TRBJ2-1|13|.
TGTGCCAGCAGTCCGGGACTCATCAATGAGCAGTTCTTC
CASSPGLINEQFF
>TRBV3-1/TRBV3-2|.|TRBJ1-3|17|TRBD1
TGTGCCAGCAGCCAAGAGCGGACAGGATACTCTGGAAACACCATATATTTT
CASSQERTGYSGNTIYF
>TRBV19|.|TRBJ2-3|17|TRBD2
TGTGCCAGTAGAACGGCCCCTAGCGGGGGGCTCACAGATACGCAGTATTTT
CASRTAPSGGLTDTQYF
>TRBV5-1|.|TRBJ1-2|15|TRBD1
TGCGCCAGCAGCTTGGGACAGGGGGCTAACTATGGCTACACCTTC
CASSLGQGANYGYTF
>TRBV25-1|.|TRBJ1-6|13|TRBD1
TGTGCCAGCAGAACAGGGGGAAATTCACCCCTCCACTTT
CASRTGGNSPLHF
>TRBV7-3|.|TRBJ1-2|15|.
TGTGCCAGCAGCTTAAGCGTGACTGACACTAGTGGCTACACCTTC
CASSLSVTDTSGYTF
>TRBV18|.|TRBJ1-2|13|.
TGTGCCAGCTCACCCCCAGGGGCGGATGGCTACACCTTC
CASSPPGADGYTF
>TRBV28|.|TRBJ1-6|16|.
TGTGCCAGCAGTTTAGGAGGAGGGACGGGGAATTCACCCCTCCACTTT
CASSLGGGTGNSPLHF
>TRBV2|.|TRBJ1-3|14|.
TGTGCCAGCAGTGCGGGGAGCTTGGGAAACACCATATATTTT
CASSAGSLGNTIYF
>TRBV6-1|.|TRBJ1-1|16|TRBD1
TGTGCCAGCAGTGGCGGACAGGACCAAAAAGACACTGAAGCTTTCTTT
CASSGGQDQKDTEAFF
>TRBV9|.|TRBJ2-5|12|.
TGTGCCAGCAGCGGGCCGGGGGAGACCCAGTACTTC
CASSGPGETQYF
>TRBV10-1|.|TRBJ2-7|15|TRBD2
TGCGCCAGCAGTGAGTCAAAGACTAGCGGGCACGAGCAGTACTTC
CASSESKTSGHEQYF
>TRBV30|.|TRBJ2-2|16|TRBD2
TGTGCCTGGACCCGGGGCAGCGGGGGGATCACCGGGGAGCTGTTTTTT
CAWTRGSGGITGELFF
>TRBV5-1|.|TRBJ1-5|14|.
TGCGCCAGCAGCTTGGGCGGTTCGCCTGAGCCCCAGCATTTT
CASSLGGSPEPQHF
>TRBV9|.|TRBJ1-2|18|TRBD1
TGTGCCAGCAGCGTAGATCCCAGGACAGGGGGCGGAAACTATGGCTACACCTTC
CASSVDPRTGGGNYGYTF
>TRBV10-2|.|TRBJ2-7|12|.
TGCGCCAGCAGTGAGAACTGGAGCGAGCAGTACTTC
CASSENWSEQYF
>TRBV30|.|TRBJ1-5|17|TRBD1
TGTGCCTGGAGCGGGTGGGACAGACAATATAGCAATCAGCCCCAGCATTTT
CAWSGWDRQYSNQPQHF
>TRBV12-3/TRBV12-4|.|TRBJ1-2|13|TRBD1
TGTGCCAGCAGCACCGGGACAGGGGTTGGCTACACCTTC
CASSTGTGVGYTF
>TRBV30|.|TRBJ1-2|12|.
TGTGCCTGGAGCCCCGGGGTCTATGGCTACACCTTC
CAWSPGVYGYTF
>TRBV29-1|few|TRBJ1-2|14|.
TGCAGCGTAACTACGGACGGGGGAAACTATGGCTACACCTTC
CSVTTDGGNYGYTF
>TRBV27|.|TRBJ2-3|16|TRBD2
TGTGCCAGCACCCCGGGACTAGCGGGGGGCACAGATACGCAGTATTTT
CASTPGLAGGTDTQYF
>TRBV16|.|TRBJ1-2|13|.
TGTGCCAGCAGCCAAAAGAGGGATGAGGGCTACACCTTC
CASSQKRDEGYTF
>TRBV6-1|.|TRBJ2-7|16|TRBD1
TGTGCCAGCAGTGCACCTCCGGGACAGGGGTCCTACGAGCAGTACTTC
CASSAPPGQGSYEQYF
>TRBV10-3|once|TRBJ1-1|14|TRBD1
TGTGCCATCGGGGGACAGGGGGCAGAGACTGAAGCTTTCTTT
CAIGGQGAETEAFF
>TRBV11-2|.|TRBJ1-2|14|.
TGTGCCAGCAGCTTCCTGACGGGGGGGAATGGCTACACCTTC
CASSFLTGGNGYTF
>TRBV19|.|TRBJ1-5|12|.
TGTGCCAGTAGCCAGTCAAATCAGCCCCAGCATTTT
CASSQSNQPQHF
>TRBV5-6|.|TRBJ1-1|13|TRBD1
TGTGCCAGCAGCTTGGACAGGGGACTTGAAGCTTTCTTT
CASSLDRGLEAFF
>TRBV7-3|.|TRBJ2-3|15|TRBD2
TGTGCCAGCAGCATCGGACTAGCGGTCACAGATACGCAGTATTTT
CASSIGLAVTDTQYF
>TRBV7-2|.|TRBJ2-7|14|.
TGTGCCAGCAGCTTAAAAACAGAAAGAGTAGAGCAGTACTTC
CASSLKTERVEQYF
>TRBV19|.|TRBJ1-1|12|.
TGTGCCAGTAGCCGAGGACAGACCCAAGCTTTCTTT
CASSRGQTQAFF
>TRBV6-1|.|TRBJ1-2|15|TRBD1
TGTGCCAGCAGTGAAATCGACAGGGGGTACTATGGCTACACCTTC
CASSEIDRGYYGYTF
>TRBV9|few|TRBJ1-5|13|.
TGTGCCAGCAGCGTGAAAGGGGATCAGCCCCAGCATTTT
CASSVKGDQPQHF
>TRBV5-1|.|TRBJ1-1|16|TRBD1
TGCGCCAGCAGCTTGGCACAGGGGGTAATGAACACTGAAGCTTTCTTT
CASSLAQGVMNTEAFF
>TRBV21-1|once|TRBJ2-1|18|.
TGTGCCAGCAGCAAAGCGTTTGGGGCAGAAATTAACTACAATGAGCAGTTCTTC
CASSKAFGAEINYNEQFF
>TRBV6-1|.|TRBJ2-2|13|.
TGTGCCAGCAGTGAAGGGTTAGCCGGGGAGCTGTTTTTT
CASSEGLAGELFF
>TRBV29-1|.|TRBJ1-3|12|.
TGCAGCGTTGAGACAGATGGAAACACCATATATTTT
CSVETDGNTIYF
>TRBV19|.|TRBJ1-3|14|.
TGTGCCAGTATGCCGGGAGGCTCTGGAAACACCATATATTTT
CASMPGGSGNTIYF
>TRBV3-1/TRBV3-2|once|TRBJ1-2|15|.
TGTGCCAGCAGCCGCCAGGGCGGGGATAACTATGGCTACACCTTC
CASSRQGGDNYGYTF
>TRBV10-1|.|TRBJ2-2|14|.
TGCGCCAGCAGTCGGTCAGGGGTTACCGGGGAGCTGTTTTTT
CASSRSGVTGELFF
>TRBV7-2|.|TRBJ2-5|14|TRBD2
TGTGCCAGCAGCTTGATCGGGGGGTTGGAGACCCAGTACTTC
CASSLIGGLETQYF
>TRBV9|.|TRBJ1-2|17|.
TGTGCCAGCAGCGCATCCCCCGAGGAGGGGATCTCCTATGGCTACACCTTC
CASSASPEEGISYGYTF
>TRBV7-9|.|TRBJ2-3|16|TRBD2
TGTGCCAGCAGCCCGCGGGGAGGGTACGGGCCAGATACGCAGTATTTT
CASSPRGGYGPDTQYF
>TRBV6-5|.|TRBJ2-1|15|.
TGTGCCAGCAGGCCACAGGGTTTCAAATACAATGAGCAGTTCTTC
CASRPQGFKYNEQFF
>TRBV2|.|TRBJ1-2|15|TRBD1
TGTGCCAGCAGCCAACCGGGACAGGGTATCGGTGGCTACACCTTC
CASSQPGQGIGGYTF
>TRBV10-2|.|TRBJ1-3|13|.
TGCGCCAGCAGTCCTTACTCTGGAAACACCATATATTTT
CASSPYSGNTIYF
>TRBV18|.|TRBJ2-6|17|TRBD1
TGTGCCAGCTCACACACAATGACAGGGGCCGGGGCCAACGTCCTGACTTTC
CASSHTMTGAGANVLTF